These T cell receptor beta chains were read from a single sample in a study of technical replicates of blood from a few donors. Profiling relied on immunoSEQ multiplex PCR, and the TCRdb table lists in-frame clones only, not all of them. The sample has some 60,000 clones; around 96% are singletons. The sequenced sample consisted of PBMCs. These receptors originate from a human donor in good health. Some clones in this sample may be carry-over from other donors' samples. Both conserved end residues are trimmed from each CDR3. Each record gives: V gene, J gene, clone size, CDR3 protein. Expanded clones get a size class; other rows say once, few or many, or leave the size out.

v_gene: TRBV19; j_gene: TRBJ1-5; abundance: .; CDR3aa: ASSRDRGSSNQPQH
v_gene: TRBV14; j_gene: TRBJ2-1; abundance: .; CDR3aa: ASSQVIGLAGTEQF
v_gene: TRBV6-1; j_gene: TRBJ2-5; abundance: .; CDR3aa: ASSEAGAGKETQY
v_gene: TRBV10-2; j_gene: TRBJ2-7; abundance: .; CDR3aa: ASASEAGGFLNEQY
v_gene: TRBV18; j_gene: TRBJ1-1; abundance: .; CDR3aa: ASSLTEKNTEAF
v_gene: TRBV5-1; j_gene: TRBJ2-5; abundance: .; CDR3aa: ASSLGPNRGEETQY
v_gene: TRBV4-3; j_gene: TRBJ1-3; abundance: .; CDR3aa: ASSQDREGLDTIY
v_gene: TRBV5-1; j_gene: TRBJ1-3; abundance: .; CDR3aa: ASSSIPAGGGGNTIY
v_gene: TRBV27; j_gene: TRBJ2-7; abundance: .; CDR3aa: ASSPSPSGVQY
v_gene: TRBV6-4; j_gene: TRBJ1-4; abundance: .; CDR3aa: ASSEFRSTNEKLF
v_gene: TRBV10-3; j_gene: TRBJ1-1; abundance: .; CDR3aa: AIKGGAAEAF
v_gene: TRBV5-1; j_gene: TRBJ2-1; abundance: .; CDR3aa: ASSLVASGEVYNEQF
v_gene: TRBV15; j_gene: TRBJ1-1; abundance: .; CDR3aa: ATSWTGGSTEAF
v_gene: TRBV7-3; j_gene: TRBJ2-1; abundance: .; CDR3aa: ASSERGSGEQF
v_gene: TRBV7-2; j_gene: TRBJ2-7; abundance: .; CDR3aa: ASSLLAGNYEQY
v_gene: TRBV5-6; j_gene: TRBJ1-2; abundance: .; CDR3aa: ASSLWAGGKGGYT
v_gene: TRBV9; j_gene: TRBJ2-7; abundance: .; CDR3aa: ASSATGSGSYEQY
v_gene: TRBV7-3; j_gene: TRBJ2-2; abundance: once; CDR3aa: ASSPRENTGELF
v_gene: TRBV9; j_gene: TRBJ1-2; abundance: .; CDR3aa: ASSGPTGGPYNYGYT
v_gene: TRBV18; j_gene: TRBJ1-4; abundance: .; CDR3aa: ATSIAFNEKLF
v_gene: TRBV11-1; j_gene: TRBJ2-2; abundance: .; CDR3aa: ASSLADRATGELF
v_gene: TRBV7-3; j_gene: TRBJ2-3; abundance: .; CDR3aa: ASSPGTSVLRDTQY
v_gene: TRBV7-9; j_gene: TRBJ1-6; abundance: .; CDR3aa: ASSHDRETYNSPLH
v_gene: TRBV7-7; j_gene: TRBJ2-7; abundance: few; CDR3aa: ASSLTQGAGQY
v_gene: TRBV21-1; j_gene: TRBJ1-4; abundance: .; CDR3aa: ASSNTRLATNEKLF
v_gene: TRBV6-1; j_gene: TRBJ1-1; abundance: .; CDR3aa: AILGGWGTEAF
v_gene: TRBV7-6; j_gene: TRBJ2-7; abundance: .; CDR3aa: ASTMTGTSGSHEQY
v_gene: TRBV19; j_gene: TRBJ2-2; abundance: .; CDR3aa: ASSLAGNTGELF
v_gene: TRBV4-3; j_gene: TRBJ2-2; abundance: .; CDR3aa: ASSQDFGSGGGELF
v_gene: TRBV7-2; j_gene: TRBJ2-7; abundance: once; CDR3aa: ASVSSYEQY
v_gene: TRBV5-1; j_gene: TRBJ1-1; abundance: .; CDR3aa: ASSSRRDRAMNTEAF
v_gene: TRBV7-2; j_gene: TRBJ2-2; abundance: .; CDR3aa: ASSRRGRADTGELF
v_gene: TRBV4-3; j_gene: TRBJ2-1; abundance: .; CDR3aa: ASSQDKSGTYNEQF
v_gene: TRBV6-5; j_gene: TRBJ2-1; abundance: once; CDR3aa: ASSYAELSYNEQF
v_gene: TRBV4-1; j_gene: TRBJ2-3; abundance: few; CDR3aa: ASSQESAHSTDTQY
v_gene: TRBV30; j_gene: TRBJ2-7; abundance: .; CDR3aa: AWSPPRSGARSYEQY